The sequence of this T cell receptor (beta chain) was determined in a study of blood T cell repertoires in COVID-19. The wider study: Acute and convalescent COVID-19 specimens originated in the United States, Italy and Spain. T cells, B-cell-depleted T cells, or PBMCs provided the cDNA or gDNA that served as material.

In the original processing: Reference gene primer amplification gave nucleated cell count estimates. TCRdb's copy holds only in-frame clones and misses some; the assay was immunoSEQ multiplex PCR. That table furnishes V, J and clone size, whereas the DNA furnished D and trimming. The sample shows around 250,000 clones, roughly 86% of them seen only once. Per germline, CDR1 LNHDA and CDR2 SQIVND (reference sequence). This CDR3 is built from 14 residues. V dropped 5 bases and J dropped 1 base, with 9 bases sitting between them. J is TRBJ1-5 and V is TRBV19; no definite D call. Sequencing was done on a sample of peripheral blood. This receptor was identified in an older woman who had recovered from COVID-19. The CDR3 DNA reads as TGTGCCAGTAGTGACCACAGCAGCAATCAGCCCCAGCATTTT. Amino acid sequence: CASSDHSSNQPQHF.